Below are 10 T cell receptor beta chains sequenced from a single sample in a study of blood T cell repertoires in COVID-19. Data came from immunoSEQ multiplex PCR; TCRdb stores just in-frame clones and leaves some out. The sample consists of around 180,000 clones, 79% of them appearing once. Sequences were obtained from peripheral blood. These receptors came from a man in his 60s with active or convalescent COVID-19.

The rearrangement links TRBV29-1 to TRBJ2-6; 9 bases map to TRBD1. The CDR3 spans 19 residues. Germline values: CDR1 SQVTM, CDR2 ANQGSEA. V lost 3 bases to trimming and J lost 4 bases; unmatched junction nucleotides: 16. The CDR3, as DNA: TGCAGCGTTGACGCACCTACCGGGACAGGGCCTGGAGGGGCCAACGTCCTGACTTTC. This encodes CSVDAPTGTGPGGANVLTF.

The chain combines TRBV6-6 with TRBJ1-1, with D unresolved. Trimming took 4 bases from V and 11 from J, leaving 11 bases between them. This CDR3 comprises 11 residues. Germline CDR1 reads MNHNY; CDR2 reads SVGAGI (reference sequence). CDR3 sequence reads: CASSLAREAFF. The CDR3 bases are TGTGCCAGCAGTTTGGCCCGGGAGGCTTTCTTT.

The rearrangement links TRBV10-3 to TRBJ2-7, with 8 bases that match TRBD2. V lost 4 bases and J lost 6; bases outside the gene matches: 11. This CDR3 region has 15 residues. Germline CDR1 is ENHRY and CDR2 is SYGVKD. The CDR3 nucleotides read TGTGCCATCAGTGGTACCGGGACTAGGGAGGGCGAGCAGTACTTC. Translated, it gives CAISGTGTREGEQYF.

The genes are TRBV7-9 and TRBJ2-4, with 7 bases that match TRBD1. After removal of 5 bases from V and 8 bases from J, the junction contained 9 bases not matched to a gene. The CDR3 sequence is 14 residues long. Germline V gene lookup returns CDR1 SEHNR and CDR2 FQNEAQ (reference sequence). In DNA, the CDR3 is TGTGCCAGCAGCCCTGCAGGGACAGCGGACATTCAGTACTTC. Protein: CASSPAGTADIQYF.

This chain joins TRBV7-2 and TRBJ1-5; perhaps TRBD1 as D (5 bases). V shed 5 bases and J shed 2 bases, with 16 bases lying between them. The CDR3 covers 16 residues. Germline V lookup: CDR1 SGHTA, CDR2 FQGNSA. The CDR3 bases are TGTGCCAGCAGCCCAGCGGGGGGTATGGGCAATCAGCCCCAGCATTTT. This codes for CASSPAGGMGNQPQHF.

This clone was seen just once. The J gene is TRBJ1-1, the V gene TRBV30, with D unclear. Trimming took off 2 bases at V and 11 bases at J, with 18 bases between the two ends. The CDR3 sequence is 13 residues long. CDR1 GTSNPN and CDR2 SVGIG come from the germline V gene (reference sequence). In DNA, the CDR3 is TGTGCCTGGAGTACGGAGGACCCTCTGGGGGCTTTCTTT. It yields the protein CAWSTEDPLGAFF.

CDR3 DNA: TGTGCCAGCAGCCCATCTCGGACTAGCGGGAGCAGGGAGACCCAGTACTTC. Translated, it gives CASSPSRTSGSRETQYF. The chain combines TRBV7-2 with TRBJ2-5; 13 nucleotides align to TRBD2. Germline CDR1 is SGHTA and CDR2 is FQGNSA. V dropped 5 bases and J dropped 5; count of bases not matched to a gene: 11. The CDR3 runs 17 residues.

This chain links TRBV5-1 with TRBJ2-7; possible D gene TRBD2, 5 bases. V was clipped by 3 bases and J by 5 bases, with 18 bases between them. CDR1 and CDR2 (germline): SGHRS, YFSETQ. This CDR3 spans 15 amino acids. CDR3 amino acids: CASSSQTGPGDEQYF. The DNA for the CDR3 is TGCGCCAGCAGCTCCCAGACCGGGCCCGGGGACGAGCAGTACTTC.

The genes are TRBV7-2 and TRBJ2-2; perhaps TRBD2 as D (5 bases). V was clipped by 5 bases and J by 1 base, with 17 bases between them. Germline lookup yields CDR1 SGHTA and CDR2 FQGNSA. The CDR3 covers 17 residues. The CDR3 DNA is TGTGCCAGCAGCACAAACCCCCCAGGACTGAACACCGGGGAGCTGTTTTTT. Its protein product is CASSTNPPGLNTGELFF.

The rearrangement joins TRBV7-9 to TRBJ2-1; 10 positions agree with TRBD2. This CDR3 is 15 amino acids long. V trimming: 5 bases; J trimming: 10 bases; junction bases outside the gene matches: 11. Germline V gene data show CDR1 as SEHNR and CDR2 as FQNEAQ (reference sequence). CDR3 region: CASSPEGLAGDEQFF. The CDR3 nucleotides read TGTGCCAGCAGCCCCGAAGGGCTAGCGGGAGACGAGCAGTTCTTC.